The 15 T cell receptor beta chains given below trace back to one sample, sequenced in a study of cytomegalovirus exposure and HLA in healthy donors. Clones were read by immunoSEQ multiplex PCR, and TCRdb kept only the in-frame ones, dropping some. The sample has 70,000 or so clones; about 94% are singletons. The sample consisted of PBMCs. These TCRs come from a woman aged 18-29 years in good health and CMV-seronegative.

The V gene is TRBV9, the J gene TRBJ2-7; 9 positions agree with TRBD1. The CDR3 spans 16 residues. Germline CDR1 is SGDLS and CDR2 is YYNGEE. V lost 0 bases to trimming and J lost 2 bases; unmatched junction nucleotides: 6. CDR3 DNA: TGTGCCAGCAGCGTAGCCCCGGGACAGGGAGCCTACGAGCAGTACTTC. Amino acids: CASSVAPGQGAYEQYF.

This clone was recorded once. The chain joins TRBV9 to TRBJ2-5; D might be TRBD2 (5 bases). The CDR3 loop spans 15 amino acids. Looked up from germline, CDR1 is SGDLS and CDR2 is YYNGEE. The V end lost 3 bases, the J end lost 2 bases, and 14 bases lay between the germline ends. Written as DNA, the CDR3 is TGTGCCAGCAGCGCCCAAGGAGGAGCACAAGAGACCCAGTACTTC. It is translated as CASSAQGGAQETQYF.

The chain is built from TRBV27 and TRBJ1-6; the D is unclear. Trimming removed 2 bases at V and 8 bases at J, with 10 bases between. Germline V CDR1 and CDR2: MNHEY, SMNVEV (reference sequence). The CDR3 extends over 14 amino acids. The CDR3 DNA follows: TGTGCCAGCAGTTTAGGAGGGATTCATTCACCCCTCCACTTT. This encodes CASSLGGIHSPLHF.

This clone came up a few times. The J gene is TRBJ1-2, the V gene TRBV7-9, with D unclear. Per the germline V gene, CDR1 is SEHNR and CDR2 is FQNEAQ (reference sequence). This CDR3 has 13 residues. The V end lost 5 bases, the J end lost 8 bases, and 15 bases lay between the germline ends. In DNA, the CDR3 is TGTGCCAGCAGCCTTAGTACCCCGGGGGGCTACACCTTC. Its translation: CASSLSTPGGYTF.

The chain uses TRBV7-2 and TRBJ1-1; TRBD1 aligns across 7 bases. V was pared by 4 bases and J by 4 bases, with 12 bases of the junction left unmatched. The CDR3 loop spans 16 amino acids. Germline CDR1 and CDR2: SGHTA and FQGNSA. CDR3 in amino acids: CASSSPTGMVGTEAFF. In nucleotides, the CDR3 is TGTGCCAGCAGCTCACCGACAGGGATGGTAGGCACTGAAGCTTTCTTT.

The rearrangement joins TRBV15 to TRBJ2-7, with D unclear. The germline gives CDR1 LNHNV, CDR2 YYDKDF (reference sequence). V lost 0 bases and J lost 4, with 7 bases in between. The CDR3 is made up of 13 amino acids. The CDR3, as DNA: TGTGCCACCAGCAGAGACCGAGGTTACGAGCAGTACTTC. Its translation is CATSRDRGYEQYF. The full variable domain, its missing parts supplied by reference TRBV15 and TRBJ2-7, is DAMVIQNPRYQVTQFGKPVTLSCSQTLNHNVMYWYQQKSSQAPKLLFHYYDKDFNNEADTPDNFQSRRPNTSFCFLDIRSPGLGDTAMYLCATSRDRGYEQYFGPGTRLTVT.

This clone was seen a handful of times. The same CDR3 can be traced to other DNA sequences in this sample. The chain combines TRBV27 with TRBJ1-4, with D uncertain. CDR3 length: 14 residues. Deletions cut 3 bases from V and 2 bases from J, with 7 bases between. From germline, CDR1 is MNHEY and CDR2 SMNVEV (reference sequence). CDR3 amino acids: CASSFRRTNEKLFF. Written as DNA, the CDR3 is TGTGCCAGCAGTTTCCGGAGGACTAATGAAAAACTGTTTTTT.

V gene TRBV30 combines with J gene TRBJ1-6, with 7 bases fitting TRBD1. CDR3 length equals 15 residues. The V gene's germline CDR1 is GTSNPN and CDR2 SVGIG (reference sequence). V lost 3 bases to trimming and J lost 7 bases; unmatched junction nucleotides: 9. In nucleotides, the CDR3 is TGTGCCTGGAGACAGGGGCCGGTTTGGAATTCACCCCTCCACTTT. As protein: CAWRQGPVWNSPLHF.

The chain has TRBV6-1 and TRBJ1-4; 8 nucleotides align to TRBD1. V shed 4 bases and J 15 bases; nucleotides not matched to a gene: 10. Germline V gene data show CDR1 as MNHNS and CDR2 as SASEGT. The CDR3 totals 13 residues. CDR3 protein: CASSGGQVELVFF. The DNA of the CDR3 is TGTGCCAGCAGTGGGGGACAGGTCGAATTGGTGTTTTTT.

This sequence joins TRBV20-1 and TRBJ2-1; D not certain. Germline CDR1 DFQATT, CDR2 SNEGSKA (reference sequence). Between the trimmed V and J ends, which lost 6 bases and 3 bases, there was a span of 6 bases. The CDR3 covers 11 residues. DNA of the CDR3: TGCAGTGCCCCCCTCTACAATGAGCAGTTCTTC. This codes for CSAPLYNEQFF.

CDR3 nucleotide sequence: TGTGCCAGTAGTATTTTGAGGGAGTTCGGTCAGCCCCAGCATTTT. This encodes CASSILREFGQPQHF. The chain is built from TRBV19 and TRBJ1-5; the D is unclear. CDR3 length equals 15 residues. The V end was cut by 3 bases, the J end by 6 bases, with 15 bases between. Germline CDR1 reads LNHDA; CDR2 reads SQIVND (reference sequence).

The chain is built from TRBV15 and TRBJ2-2; TRBD2 matches 9 bases. This CDR3 is 19 amino acids long. Germline V CDR1 and CDR2: LNHNV, YYDKDF (reference sequence). V gave up 3 bases and J gave up 0 bases; unmatched junction bases: 11. CDR3 in amino acids: CATSSKLLGLAPNTGELFF. In DNA form, the CDR3 reads TGTGCCACCAGCAGCAAACTGTTAGGACTAGCGCCGAACACCGGGGAGCTGTTTTTT.

In the case of this clone: At one boundary the junction diverges from the germline segment, which might be a read error. The J gene is TRBJ2-7, the V gene TRBV7-9; TRBD2 agrees at 11 bases. Looked up from germline, CDR1 is SEHNR and CDR2 is FQNEAQ (reference sequence). This CDR3 is built from 14 residues. The chain's CDR3 is CASSLAGGSYEQYF. The CDR3 DNA reads TGTGCCAGCAGCCTAGCGGGAGGCTCCTACGAGCAGTACTTC. The whole variable domain, filled in from reference TRBV7-9 and TRBJ2-7, reads DTGVSQNPRHKITKRGQNVTFRCDPISEHNRLYWYRQTLGQGPEFLTYFQNEAQLEKSRLLSDRFSAERPKGSFSTLEIQRTEQGDSAMYLCASSLAGGSYEQYFGPGTRLTVT.

The chain has TRBV19 and TRBJ1-2; D gene unclear. Germline V gene data show CDR1 as LNHDA and CDR2 as SQIVND (reference sequence). This CDR3 spans 11 amino acids. V shed 7 bases and J shed 5 bases, with 8 bases lying between them. CDR3 sequence (DNA): TGTGCCAGTATCGGAGATTATGGCTACACCTTC. Protein sequence: CASIGDYGYTF. Based on the CDR3 plus reference TRBV19 and TRBJ1-2, the full variable domain is DGGITQSPKYLFRKEGQNVTLSCEQNLNHDAMYWYRQDPGQGLRLIYYSQIVNDFQKGDIAEGYSVSREKKESFPLTVTSAQKNPTAFYLCASIGDYGYTFGSGTRLTVV.

This chain connects TRBV18 to TRBJ2-4, with 14 positions matching TRBD2. Germline V gene sequence: CDR1 KGHSH, CDR2 LQKENI. V trimming: 5 bases; J trimming: 8 bases; junction bases outside the gene matches: 8. This CDR3 has 16 residues. The CDR3 bases are TGTGCCAGCTCATCCCGACTAGCGGGAGGGAGAGACATTCAGTACTTC. Translation gives CASSSRLAGGRDIQYF. Full variable domain (outside the CDR3, taken from reference TRBV18 and TRBJ2-4): NAGVMQNPRHLVRRRGQEARLRCSPMKGHSHVYWYRQLPEEGLKFMVYLQKENIIDESGMPKERFSAEFPKEGPSILRIQQVVRGDSAAYFCASSSRLAGGRDIQYFGAGTRLSVL.